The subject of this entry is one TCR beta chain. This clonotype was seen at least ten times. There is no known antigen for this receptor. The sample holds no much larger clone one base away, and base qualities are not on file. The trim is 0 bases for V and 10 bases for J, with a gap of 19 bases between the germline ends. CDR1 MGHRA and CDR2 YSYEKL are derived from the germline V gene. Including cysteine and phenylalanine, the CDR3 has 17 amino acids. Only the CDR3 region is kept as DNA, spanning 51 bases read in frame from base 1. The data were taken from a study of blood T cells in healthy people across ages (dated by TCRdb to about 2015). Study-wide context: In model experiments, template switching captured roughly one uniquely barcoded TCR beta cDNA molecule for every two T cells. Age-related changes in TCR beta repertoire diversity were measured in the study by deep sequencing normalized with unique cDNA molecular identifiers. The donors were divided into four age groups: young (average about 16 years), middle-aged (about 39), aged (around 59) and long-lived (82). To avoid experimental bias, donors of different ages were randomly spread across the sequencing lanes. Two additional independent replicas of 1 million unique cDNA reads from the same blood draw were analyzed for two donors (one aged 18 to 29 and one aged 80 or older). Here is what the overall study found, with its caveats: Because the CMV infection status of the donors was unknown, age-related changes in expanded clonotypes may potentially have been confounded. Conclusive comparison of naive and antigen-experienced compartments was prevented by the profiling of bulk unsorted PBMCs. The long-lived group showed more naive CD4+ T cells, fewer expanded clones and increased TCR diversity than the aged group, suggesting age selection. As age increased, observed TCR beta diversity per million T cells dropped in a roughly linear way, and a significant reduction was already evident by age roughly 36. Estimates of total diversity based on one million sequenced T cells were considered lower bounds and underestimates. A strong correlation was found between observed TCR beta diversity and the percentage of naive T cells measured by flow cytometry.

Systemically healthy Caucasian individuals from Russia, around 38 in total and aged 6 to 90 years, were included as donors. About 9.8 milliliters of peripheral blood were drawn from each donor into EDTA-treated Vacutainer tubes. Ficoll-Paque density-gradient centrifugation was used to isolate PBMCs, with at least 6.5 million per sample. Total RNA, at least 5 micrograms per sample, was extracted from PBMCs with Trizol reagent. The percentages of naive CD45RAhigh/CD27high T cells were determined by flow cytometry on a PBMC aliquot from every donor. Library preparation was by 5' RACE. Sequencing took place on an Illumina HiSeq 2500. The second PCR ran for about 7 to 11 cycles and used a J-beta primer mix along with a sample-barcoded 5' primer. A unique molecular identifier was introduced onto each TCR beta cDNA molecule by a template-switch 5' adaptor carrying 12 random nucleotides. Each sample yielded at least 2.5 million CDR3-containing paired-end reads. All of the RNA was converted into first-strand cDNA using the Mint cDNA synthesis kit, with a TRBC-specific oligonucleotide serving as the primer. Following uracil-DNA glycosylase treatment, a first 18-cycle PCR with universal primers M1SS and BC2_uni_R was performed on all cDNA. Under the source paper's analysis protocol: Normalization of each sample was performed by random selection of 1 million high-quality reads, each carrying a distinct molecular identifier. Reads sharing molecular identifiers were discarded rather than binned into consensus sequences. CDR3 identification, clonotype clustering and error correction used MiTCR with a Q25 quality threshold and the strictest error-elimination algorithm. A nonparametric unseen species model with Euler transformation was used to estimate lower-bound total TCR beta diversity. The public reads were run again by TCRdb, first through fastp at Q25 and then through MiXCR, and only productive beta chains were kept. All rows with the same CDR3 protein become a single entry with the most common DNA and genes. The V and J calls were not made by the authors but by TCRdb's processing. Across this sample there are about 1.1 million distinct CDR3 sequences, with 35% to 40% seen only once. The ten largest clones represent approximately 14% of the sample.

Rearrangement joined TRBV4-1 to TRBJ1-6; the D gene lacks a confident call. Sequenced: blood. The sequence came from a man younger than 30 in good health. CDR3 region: CASSQDLGGRGYSPLHF. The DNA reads TGCGCCAGCAGCCAAGATCTAGGCGGGCGTGGGTACTCACCCCTCCACTTT.